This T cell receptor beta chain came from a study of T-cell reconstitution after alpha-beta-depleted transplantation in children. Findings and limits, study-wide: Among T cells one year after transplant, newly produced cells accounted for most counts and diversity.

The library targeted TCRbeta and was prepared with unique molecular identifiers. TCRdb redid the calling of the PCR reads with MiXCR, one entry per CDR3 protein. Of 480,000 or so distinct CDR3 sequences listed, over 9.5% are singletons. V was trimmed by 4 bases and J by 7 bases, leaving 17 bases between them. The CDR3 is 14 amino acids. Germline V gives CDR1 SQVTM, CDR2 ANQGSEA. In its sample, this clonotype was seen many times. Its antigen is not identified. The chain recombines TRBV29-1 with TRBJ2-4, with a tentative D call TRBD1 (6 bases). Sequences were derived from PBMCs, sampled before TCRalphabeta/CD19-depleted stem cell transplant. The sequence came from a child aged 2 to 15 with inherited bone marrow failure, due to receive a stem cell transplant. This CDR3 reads CSVGGRERGNIQYF. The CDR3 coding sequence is TGCAGCGTTGGGGGAAGGGAGAGGGGGAACATTCAGTACTTC.